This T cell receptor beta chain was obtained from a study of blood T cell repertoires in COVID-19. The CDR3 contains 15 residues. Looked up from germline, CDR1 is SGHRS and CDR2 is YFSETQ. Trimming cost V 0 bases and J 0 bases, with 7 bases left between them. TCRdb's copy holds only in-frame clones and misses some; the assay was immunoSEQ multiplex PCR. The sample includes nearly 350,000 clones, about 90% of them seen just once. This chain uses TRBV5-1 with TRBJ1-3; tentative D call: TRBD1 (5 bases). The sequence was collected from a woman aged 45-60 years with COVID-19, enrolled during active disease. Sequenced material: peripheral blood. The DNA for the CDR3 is TGCGCCAGCAGCTTGGACAGGTACTCTGGAAACACCATATATTTT. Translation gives CASSLDRYSGNTIYF. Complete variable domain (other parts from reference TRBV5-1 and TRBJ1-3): KAGVTQTPRYLIKTRGQQVTLSCSPISGHRSVSWYQQTPGQGLQFLFEYFSETQRNKGNFPGRFSGRQFSNSRSEMNVSTLELGDSALYLCASSLDRYSGNTIYFGEGSWLTVV.